This TCR beta chain came from a study of blood T cell repertoires in COVID-19. TCRdb's copy holds only in-frame clones and misses some; the assay was immunoSEQ multiplex PCR. The profile covers fewer than 300,000 clones, with more than 70% appearing a single time and roughly 3.1% taken by the ten largest. There are 14 residues in the CDR3. Germline assignment: CDR1 SGHAT and CDR2 FQNNGV. The V gene lost 1 base and the J gene lost 4 bases, with 7 bases spanning the gap. The receptor's source is a woman aged 18-29 years with acute or convalescent COVID-19. Input material: peripheral blood. The chain combines TRBV11-2 with TRBJ2-2, with D unresolved. CDR3 region: CASSLVRGTGELFF. The CDR3 nucleotides read TGTGCCAGCAGCTTAGTGCGCGGCACCGGGGAGCTGTTTTTT. Full variable domain (remainder filled in from reference TRBV11-2 and TRBJ2-2): EAGVAQSPRYKIIEKRQSVAFWCNPISGHATLYWYQQILGQGPKLLIQFQNNGVVDDSQLPKDRFSAERLKGVDSTLKIQPAKLEDSAVYLCASSLVRGTGELFFGEGSRLTVL.